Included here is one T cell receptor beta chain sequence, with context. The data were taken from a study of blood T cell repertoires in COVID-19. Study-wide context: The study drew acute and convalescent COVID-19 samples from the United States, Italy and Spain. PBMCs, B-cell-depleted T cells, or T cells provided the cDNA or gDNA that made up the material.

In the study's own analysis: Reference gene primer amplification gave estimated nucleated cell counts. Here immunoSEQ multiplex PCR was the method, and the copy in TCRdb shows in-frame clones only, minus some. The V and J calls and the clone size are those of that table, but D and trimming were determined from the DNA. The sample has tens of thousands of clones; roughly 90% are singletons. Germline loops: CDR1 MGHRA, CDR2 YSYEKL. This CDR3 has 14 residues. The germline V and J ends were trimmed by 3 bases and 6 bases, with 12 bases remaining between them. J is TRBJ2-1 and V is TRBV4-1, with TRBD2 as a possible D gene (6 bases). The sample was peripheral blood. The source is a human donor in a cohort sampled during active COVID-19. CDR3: CASSQQRAFNEQFF. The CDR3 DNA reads TGCGCCAGCAGCCAGCAGCGGGCGTTCAATGAGCAGTTCTTC.